These T cell receptor beta chains were read from a single sample in a study of Graves' ophthalmopathy and Graves' hyperthyroidism. TCRdb independently ran MiXCR on the multiplex PCR reads; one entry per CDR3 protein. The sample lists about 160,000 distinct CDR3 sequences; approximately 40% were seen once. Sequencing was done on a sample of peripheral blood. These receptors originate from a man younger than 45 with Graves' ophthalmopathy. Each CDR3 is given with its conserved first and last residue. A D gene is named only where the DNA matches it firmly. A clone size is listed for some rows: how often the clone was seen (once, few, many), or a class if it is expanded.

v_gene,abundance,d_gene,len,j_gene,CDR3aa,CDR3nt
TRBV11-2,few,.,14,TRBJ2-7,CASSSPVRHYEQYF,TGTGCCAGCAGCTCCCCCGTGAGGCACTACGAGCAGTACTTC
TRBV7-2,.,.,13,TRBJ2-7,CASSWGQVYEQYF,TGTGCCAGCAGCTGGGGGCAGGTCTACGAGCAGTACTTC
TRBV20-1,once,TRBD1,15,TRBJ2-7,CSASPVGTGNYEQYF,TGCAGTGCTAGTCCGGTCGGGACAGGGAACTACGAGCAGTACTTC
TRBV28,.,.,14,TRBJ2-7,CASSTLPHFHEQYF,TGTGCCAGCAGCACCCTCCCTCATTTCCACGAGCAGTACTTC
TRBV19,.,TRBD1,14,TRBJ1-6,CASSTGGWNSPLHF,TGTGCCAGTAGCACAGGGGGTTGGAATTCACCCCTCCACTTT
TRBV20-1,many,.,14,TRBJ1-1,CSAKPEEYETEAFF,TGCAGTGCCAAGCCGGAGGAGTATGAGACTGAAGCTTTCTTT
TRBV7-2,many,.,15,TRBJ2-7,CASSSTGTLTYEQYF,TGTGCCAGCAGCTCAACCGGGACACTAACCTACGAGCAGTACTTC
TRBV19,.,.,14,TRBJ2-7,CATGRGSPTYEQYF,TGTGCCACCGGAAGAGGGTCCCCTACCTACGAGCAGTACTTC
TRBV6-1,.,TRBD1,13,TRBJ2-7,CASIGTDSYEQYF,TGTGCCAGCATTGGGACAGATTCCTACGAGCAGTACTTC
TRBV18,many,.,16,TRBJ1-1,CASSPMPGIMNTEAFF,TGTGCCAGCTCACCGATGCCAGGGATCATGAACACTGAAGCTTTCTTT
TRBV11-2,many,.,15,TRBJ2-5,CASSLAENFQETQYF,TGTGCCAGCAGCTTAGCGGAAAACTTTCAAGAGACCCAGTACTTC
TRBV6-1,many,TRBD2,15,TRBJ2-2,CASTDAAGGPGELFF,TGTGCCAGCACTGACGCGGCGGGAGGGCCCGGGGAGCTGTTTTTT
TRBV7-2,.,.,13,TRBJ1-5,CASSLAIDRPQHF,TGTGCCAGCAGCTTAGCGATAGACAGGCCCCAGCATTTT
TRBV5-1,.,.,14,TRBJ1-2,CASRNDSGSYGYTF,TGCGCCAGCAGAAATGATTCGGGGAGCTATGGCTACACCTTC
TRBV2,few,.,13,TRBJ1-2,CASSLDSMRGYTF,TGTGCCAGCAGCCTGGACAGTATGAGAGGCTACACCTTC
TRBV5-1,many,.,19,TRBJ2-7,CASSFSSVGRQGFSYEQYF,TGCGCCAGCAGCTTCTCGAGTGTGGGACGTCAGGGATTCTCCTACGAGCAGTACTTC
TRBV27,.,TRBD2,17,TRBJ2-7,CASSLPYRGRNIYEQYF,TGTGCCAGCAGTTTACCGTATCGCGGGAGAAATATCTACGAGCAGTACTTC
TRBV2,many,TRBD2,14,TRBJ2-2,CASTTSGNTGELFF,TGTGCCAGCACGACTAGCGGGAACACCGGGGAGCTGTTTTTT
TRBV18,many,TRBD2,16,TRBJ2-7,CASSPASGSTIYEQYF,TGTGCCAGCTCACCCGCTAGCGGGAGCACTATATACGAGCAGTACTTC
TRBV30,many,.,14,TRBJ1-1,CAWRTGRRAARGFF,TGTGCCTGGAGAACGGGTCGTAGGGCGGCGAGGGGTTTCTTT
TRBV5-5,.,TRBD1,16,TRBJ2-7,CASSLAYRGRAYEQYF,TGTGCCAGCAGCTTGGCTTACAGGGGAAGGGCCTACGAGCAGTACTTC
TRBV7-6,once,.,14,TRBJ1-1,CASSPDRPNTEAFF,TGTGCCAGCAGCCCGGACAGACCGAACACTGAAGCTTTCTTT
TRBV4-3,many,TRBD2,15,TRBJ2-7,CASSQDDSGRYEQYF,TGCGCCAGCAGCCAAGATGACAGCGGGAGGTACGAGCAGTACTTC
TRBV7-2,many,.,14,TRBJ2-2,CASRKTVNTGELFF,TGTGCCAGCAGAAAGACGGTAAACACCGGGGAGCTGTTTTTT
TRBV6-2/TRBV6-3,many,.,13,TRBJ1-6,CASSYSENSPLHF,TGTGCCAGCAGTTACTCGGAGAATTCACCCCTCCACTTT
TRBV2,.,.,12,TRBJ2-5,CASIPLQETQYF,TGTGCCAGCATCCCACTACAAGAGACCCAGTACTTC
TRBV30,many,TRBD2,13,TRBJ2-5,CAWAHLAAETQYF,TGTGCCTGGGCCCACCTAGCGGCCGAGACCCAGTACTTC
TRBV28,many,TRBD1,15,TRBJ1-1,CASSLGTGGHTEAFF,TGTGCCAGCAGCCTTGGGACAGGAGGTCACACTGAAGCTTTCTTT
TRBV12-3/TRBV12-4,once,TRBD1,14,TRBJ1-2,CASTFDRAYYGYTF,TGTGCCAGCACTTTCGACAGGGCATACTATGGCTACACCTTC
TRBV6-2/TRBV6-3,.,TRBD2,11,TRBJ2-7,CASKGGGEQYF,TGTGCCAGCAAAGGCGGGGGGGAGCAGTACTTC
TRBV19,.,.,15,TRBJ1-2,CASSITPAGHDGYTF,TGTGCCAGTAGTATAACCCCGGCAGGGCATGATGGCTACACCTTC
TRBV6-2/TRBV6-3,.,.,14,TRBJ2-7,CASSYRGTAVEQYF,TGTGCCAGCAGTTACAGGGGGACGGCGGTCGAGCAGTACTTC
TRBV7-8,.,.,14,TRBJ1-3,CASSLVLAGNTIYF,TGTGCCAGCAGCTTAGTTTTGGCTGGAAACACCATATATTTT
TRBV11-2,many,.,15,TRBJ2-7,CASSPTPGRSYEQYF,TGTGCCAGCAGCCCTACTCCGGGACGGTCCTACGAGCAGTACTTC
TRBV6-5,.,TRBD2,15,TRBJ2-7,CASIYVAGDVYEQYF,TGTGCCAGCATTTACGTAGCGGGAGATGTCTACGAGCAGTACTTC
TRBV10-3,.,.,12,TRBJ1-2,CAISDRTEGYTF,TGTGCCATCAGTGACAGGACGGAGGGCTACACCTTC
TRBV12-3/TRBV12-4,.,.,14,TRBJ1-1,CASSLANRNTEAFF,TGTGCCAGCAGTTTGGCGAATCGGAACACTGAAGCTTTCTTT
TRBV25-1,many,.,13,TRBJ1-1,CASRKRTNTEAFF,TGTGCCAGCAGGAAGAGAACGAACACTGAAGCTTTCTTT
TRBV6-5,once,.,13,TRBJ2-2,CASSYPATGELFF,TGTGCCAGCAGTTACCCTGCCACCGGGGAGCTGTTTTTT
TRBV11-2,once,.,16,TRBJ1-2,CASSFGSTGGGYGYTF,TGTGCCAGCAGCTTTGGTTCGACAGGAGGAGGGTATGGCTACACCTTC
TRBV2,.,.,16,TRBJ2-5,CASSEREDSPQETQYF,TGTGCCAGCAGTGAACGGGAAGACAGCCCGCAAGAGACCCAGTACTTC
TRBV29-1,few,TRBD2,15,TRBJ2-7,CSVAGLAGGSYEQYF,TGCAGCGTTGCGGGACTAGCGGGAGGTTCCTACGAGCAGTACTTC
TRBV12-3/TRBV12-4,many,.,15,TRBJ2-2,CASSLGHLNTGELFF,TGTGCCAGCAGTTTAGGACACCTGAACACCGGGGAGCTGTTTTTT
TRBV4-1,.,.,15,TRBJ1-2,CASSQAGKGDYGYTF,TGCGCCAGCAGCCAAGCTGGGAAGGGGGATTATGGCTACACCTTC
TRBV30,many,.,15,TRBJ2-7,CAWSVSTGDLREQYF,TGTGCCTGGAGTGTCTCTACGGGGGACCTACGCGAGCAGTACTTC
TRBV12-3/TRBV12-4,many,.,13,TRBJ1-2,CASYLVGDAGYTF,TGTGCCAGCTACCTGGTGGGGGACGCTGGCTACACCTTC
TRBV10-3,once,TRBD2,19,TRBJ2-7,CAISGPQHRLAGASHEQYF,TGTGCCATCAGTGGTCCCCAGCACCGCCTAGCGGGAGCCTCCCACGAGCAGTACTTC
TRBV19,many,.,13,TRBJ1-1,CASTPRQHPEAFF,TGTGCCAGTACCCCTAGACAGCATCCTGAAGCTTTCTTT
TRBV12-3/TRBV12-4,few,.,16,TRBJ1-2,CASSFPGGGDNYGYTF,TGTGCCAGCAGTTTCCCTGGGGGGGGGGACAACTATGGCTACACCTTC
TRBV12-3/TRBV12-4,.,.,14,TRBJ1-1,CASSSGASNTEAFF,TGTGCCAGCAGTTCTGGGGCCAGCAACACTGAAGCTTTCTTT
TRBV6-1,once,.,13,TRBJ1-5,CASRGARGQPQHF,TGTGCCAGCAGAGGGGCGCGAGGTCAGCCCCAGCATTTT
TRBV18,.,.,13,TRBJ2-7,CASSPTQGHEQYF,TGTGCCAGCTCACCAACCCAGGGGCACGAGCAGTACTTC
TRBV28,many,.,15,TRBJ1-3,CASKLTGVGGNTIYF,TGTGCCAGCAAACTGACAGGAGTCGGTGGAAACACCATATATTTT
TRBV12-3/TRBV12-4,many,TRBD2,17,TRBJ2-5,CASSSSVAGVRLETQYF,TGTGCCAGCAGTTCATCGGTAGCGGGAGTTCGATTGGAGACCCAGTACTTC
TRBV19,many,.,14,TRBJ1-1,CASSIVRGNTEAFF,TGTGCCAGTAGTATAGTAAGAGGGAACACTGAAGCTTTCTTT
TRBV6-1,.,.,13,TRBJ1-1,CASSPVSNTEAFF,TGTGCCAGCAGTCCTGTCTCGAACACTGAAGCTTTCTTT
TRBV30,.,.,11,TRBJ1-1,CAWSVGIEAFF,TGTGCCTGGAGTGTCGGGATTGAAGCTTTCTTT
TRBV7-8,medium-sized,.,13,TRBJ2-5,CASSPPREETQYF,TGTGCCAGCAGCCCCCCTAGGGAGGAGACCCAGTACTTC
TRBV15,.,.,15,TRBJ2-7,CATSRDFFDNYEQYF,TGTGCCACCAGCAGAGATTTTTTCGACAACTACGAGCAGTACTTC